This T cell receptor beta chain is from a study of T cells in localized non-small cell lung cancer. This clone has a handful of counts. Antigen unknown. Overall study results and limits: Heterogeneity cannot be ruled out, as sequencing used one tumor region only.

Here immunoSEQ multiplex PCR was the method, and the copy in TCRdb shows in-frame clones only, minus some. The table has around 8,000 clones, around 23% seen once; the top ten hold roughly 3.9%. Germline V gives CDR1 SGHNT, CDR2 YENEEA. This CDR3 is built from 15 residues. Trimming left V 2 bases short and J 2 bases short, with 13 bases between. This TCR derives from a man aged 35 to 69 with stage III squamous cell lung carcinoma. The specimen was lung tumor tissue, collected before any cancer treatment. The rearrangement links TRBV11-3 to TRBJ2-7, with D perhaps matching TRBD2 (6 bases). The CDR3 DNA reads TGTGCCAGCAGCTTAAGGGCAGCGGGCCCCTACGAGCAGTACTTC. Translation: CASSLRAAGPYEQYF.